The TCR beta chain under discussion was sequenced for a study of T cells in Graves' hyperthyroidism and ophthalmopathy. Germline CDR1 and CDR2: LGHDT and YNNKEL (reference sequence). V gave up 1 base and J gave up 4 bases; unmatched junction bases: 4. The CDR3 consists of 15 residues. What was amplified from RNA transcripts were TCR beta CDR3 regions. RT-PCR in the first round (using the HTBI primer set) targeted the TCR CDR3. One entry per CDR3 protein, called by TCRdb with MiXCR from the multiplex PCR reads. Of under 800,000 distinct CDR3 sequences listed, 13% to 15% are singletons. The receptor was derived from a woman between 18 and 29 years old with Graves' hyperthyroidism. Sequenced input: blood. The rearrangement uses TRBV3-1 and TRBJ2-1, with 7 bases lining up with TRBD2. In nucleotides, the CDR3 is TGTGCCAGCAGCCAAGCGGGAGGTATATACAATGAGCAGTTCTTC. Protein product: CASSQAGGIYNEQFF.